This T cell receptor beta chain was recorded in a study of blood T cell repertoires in COVID-19. Study in general: Nucleic acid was either cDNA or gDNA, and it came from T cells, B-cell-depleted T cells, or PBMCs.

Germline loops: CDR1 LGHDT, CDR2 YNNKEL (reference sequence). V lost 3 bases and J 2 bases, leaving 10 bases between the germline ends. The CDR3 is 15 amino acids. In the source study's methods: For nucleated cells, counts were estimated from reference gene primer amplification. Measured with immunoSEQ multiplex PCR; TCRdb has only the in-frame clones, and not every one. The V and J calls and clone size were taken over from that table, and D and trimming were inferred from the DNA. The sample shows roughly 64,000 clones, around nine tenths of them seen only once. This rearrangement joins TRBV3-1 (or the pseudogene TRBV3-2) to TRBJ1-4; no firm D call. Sequenced sample: peripheral blood. This receptor was taken from an elderly woman with active COVID-19. The chain's CDR3 is CASSQVAETNEKLFF. The CDR3 DNA follows: TGTGCCAGCAGCCAGGTCGCGGAGACTAATGAAAAACTGTTTTTT.